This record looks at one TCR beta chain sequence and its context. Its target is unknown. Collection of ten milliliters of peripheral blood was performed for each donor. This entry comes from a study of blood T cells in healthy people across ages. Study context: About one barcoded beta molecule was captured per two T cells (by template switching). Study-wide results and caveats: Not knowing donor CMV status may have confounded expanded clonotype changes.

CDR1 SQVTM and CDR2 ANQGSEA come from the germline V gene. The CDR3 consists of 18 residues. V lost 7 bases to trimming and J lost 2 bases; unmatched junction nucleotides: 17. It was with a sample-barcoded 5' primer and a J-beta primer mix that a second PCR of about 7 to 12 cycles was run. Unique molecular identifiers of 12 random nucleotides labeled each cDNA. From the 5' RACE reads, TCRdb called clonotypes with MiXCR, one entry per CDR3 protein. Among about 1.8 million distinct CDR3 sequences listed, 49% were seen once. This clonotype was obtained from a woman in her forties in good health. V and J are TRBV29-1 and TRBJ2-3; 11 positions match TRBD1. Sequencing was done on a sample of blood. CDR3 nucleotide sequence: TGCAGCGCAGGGCCCCTGACGGACAGGGGGCTTATCACAGATACGCAGTATTTT. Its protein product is CSAGPLTDRGLITDTQYF.